The clone carrying this TCR beta chain has only a few counts. The sample is drawn from a study of blood T cell repertoires in COVID-19. Study context: The origin of the acute and convalescent COVID-19 samples was the United States, Italy and Spain. Sources were T cells, B-cell-depleted T cells, or PBMCs; the material itself was cDNA or gDNA.

In the authors' workflow: Amplified reference gene primers provided the basis for estimating nucleated cell counts. Sequenced by immunoSEQ multiplex PCR; TCRdb stores in-frame clones only, minus some. V and J calls and clone size come straight from that table; D and trimming were deduced from the DNA. The data show around 77,000 clones, roughly 90% seen once. Trimming removed 7 bases at V and 5 bases at J, with 15 bases between. Looked up from germline, CDR1 is LNHDA and CDR2 is SQIVND (reference sequence). This CDR3 is 13 amino acids long. The V call is TRBV19, the J call TRBJ2-7; weak D call: TRBD2 (7 bases). The receptor's source is a woman at least 80 years old with active or convalescent COVID-19. The sequenced material came from peripheral blood. CDR3 amino acids: CASNFGGADEQYF. CDR3 coding DNA: TGTGCCAGTAATTTTGGGGGGGCCGACGAGCAGTACTTC. Looking up the rest from reference TRBV19 and TRBJ2-7 gives the full variable domain: DGGITQSPKYLFRKEGQNVTLSCEQNLNHDAMYWYRQDPGQGLRLIYYSQIVNDFQKGDIAEGYSVSREKKESFPLTVTSAQKNPTAFYLCASNFGGADEQYFGPGTRLTVT.